This T cell receptor (beta chain) stems from a study of T cells after yellow fever vaccination. This clonotype has a count of ten or more. The antigen is undetermined. TCRdb fed the 5' RACE reads into MiXCR, producing one record per CDR3 protein. The repertoire consists of a few hundred thousand distinct CDR3 sequences, with approximately 5.2% occurring once and the leading ten covering 2.5% to 4%. Study-level findings and limits: There was a possibility that FACS-sorted repertoires contained abundant clonotypes contaminating from the bulk population. Only a minor proportion of clonotypes was detected across both CD4 and CD8 compartments. Post-booster samples contained most primary-vaccination clones (just under 98% CD4, about 90% CD8).

Unmatched junction bases numbered 2, after V lost 10 bases and J lost 2 bases. The CDR3 runs 12 residues. Germline V gives CDR1 SNHLY, CDR2 FYNNEI. Here the sequenced sample was CD4+ T cells sorted from PBMCs, taken on the day of the yellow fever booster vaccination. J is TRBJ2-3 and V is TRBV2; 8 nucleotides match TRBD1. The origin of this receptor is a man aged 18-30 years who received the YFV17D yellow fever vaccine. The CDR3 loop is CATDRDTDTQYF. Written as DNA, the CDR3 is TGTGCCACGGACAGGGACACAGATACGCAGTATTTT.